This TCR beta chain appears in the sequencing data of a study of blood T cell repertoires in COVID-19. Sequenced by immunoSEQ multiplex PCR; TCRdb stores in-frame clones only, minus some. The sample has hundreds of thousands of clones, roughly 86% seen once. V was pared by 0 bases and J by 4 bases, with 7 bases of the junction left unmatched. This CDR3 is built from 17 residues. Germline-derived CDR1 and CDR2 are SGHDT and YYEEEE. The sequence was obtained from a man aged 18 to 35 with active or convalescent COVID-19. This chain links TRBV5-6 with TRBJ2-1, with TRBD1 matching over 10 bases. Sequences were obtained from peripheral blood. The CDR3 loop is CASSLAWGTGVYNEQFF. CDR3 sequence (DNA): TGTGCCAGCAGCTTGGCCTGGGGGACAGGGGTATACAATGAGCAGTTCTTC.